Below, 24 T cell receptor beta chains from the same sample are listed, as sequenced in a study of blood T cell repertoires in COVID-19 (dated by TCRdb to 2020 to 2022). Receptor libraries were prepared by the immunoSEQ multiplex PCR assay. This is the immuneACCESS table as TCRdb keeps it, with only in-frame sequences that have V and J called. A part of the clones is gone; compared with another copy, unresolved V genes explain less than half, and the rest is unexplained. This sample gives 120,000 to 150,000 clones in total; 84% of them show up just once. About 3.7% of the sample is held by the ten biggest clonotypes. Specimen: PBMCs or T cells enriched from blood (not recorded which). Receptor source: a woman aged 45-59 years with acute COVID-19.

This sequence joins TRBV4-2 and TRBJ1-2; 9 bases agree with TRBD1. The CDR3 has 15 amino acids. J was trimmed by 7 bases and V by 2 bases; bases with no gene match: 8. Germline CDR1 LGHNA, CDR2 YNFKEQ. Written as DNA, the CDR3 is TGTGCCAGCAGCCAATTACAGGGGGCTGTGGGTGGCTACACCTTC. Translation: CASSQLQGAVGGYTF.

The chain recombines TRBV6-1 with TRBJ2-1; 7 bases match TRBD1. V dropped 2 bases and J dropped 4; count of bases not matched to a gene: 8. The CDR3 contains 16 residues. CDR1 and CDR2 (germline): MNHNS, SASEGT. The CDR3 DNA reads TGTGCCAGCAGTGAATTCCGGACAGGAGCGTACAATGAGCAGTTCTTC. Its protein is CASSEFRTGAYNEQFF.

The chain combines TRBV9 with TRBJ1-6; perhaps TRBD1 as D (6 bases). The V end was cut by 3 bases, the J end by 10 bases, with 17 bases between. From germline, CDR1 is SGDLS and CDR2 YYNGEE. The CDR3 is made up of 15 amino acids. The chain's CDR3 is CASSGVQGSGSPLHF. CDR3 in DNA: TGTGCCAGCAGCGGAGTACAGGGCTCGGGGTCACCCCTCCACTTT.

The gene calls are TRBV7-2 and TRBJ2-7; D is possibly TRBD1 (6 bases). The CDR3 loop spans 14 amino acids. V lost 4 bases and J 5 bases, leaving 15 bases between the germline ends. In germline, CDR1 is SGHTA, CDR2 FQGNSA. The CDR3 loop is CASSSNRDSHEQYF. The CDR3 DNA is TGTGCCAGCAGCTCGAACAGGGATAGCCACGAGCAGTACTTC.

The chain combines TRBV30 with TRBJ2-1, with D possibly matching TRBD2 (5 bases). The CDR3 is 15 residues long. Trimming pared 0 bases from V and 0 bases from J, leaving 9 bases between. Per germline, CDR1 GTSNPN and CDR2 SVGIG (reference sequence). The CDR3 region is CAWSVRGSSYNEQFF. The DNA of the CDR3 is TGTGCCTGGAGTGTCCGGGGAAGCTCCTACAATGAGCAGTTCTTC.

This clone was observed once. This rearrangement joins TRBV6-5 to TRBJ2-3, with TRBD1 as a possible D gene (6 bases). V gave up 4 bases and J gave up 6 bases, with 14 bases separating them. CDR1 and CDR2 (germline): MNHEY, SVGAGI. This CDR3 spans 14 amino acids. In DNA, the CDR3 is TGTGCCAGCAGTTGGGGGCCGGGCGGGGATACGCAGTATTTT. Protein product: CASSWGPGGDTQYF.

The rearrangement links TRBV6-5 to TRBJ2-7, with D perhaps matching TRBD2 (6 bases). Germline V gene lookup returns CDR1 MNHEY and CDR2 SVGAGI. CDR3 length: 14 amino acids. The V end lost 6 bases, the J end lost 0 bases, and 12 bases lay between the germline ends. CDR3 sequence reads: CASSRDGGSYEQYF. The CDR3 DNA reads TGTGCCAGCAGCCGGGACGGGGGCTCCTACGAGCAGTACTTC.

The chain uses TRBV19 and TRBJ2-1; 8 bases align to TRBD2. V lost 1 base and J lost 5; bases outside the gene matches: 4. Germline V gene data show CDR1 as LNHDA and CDR2 as SQIVND (reference sequence). The CDR3 runs to 15 residues. The CDR3: CASSIAGGRDNEQFF. The CDR3 nucleotides read TGTGCCAGTAGTATAGCGGGAGGGCGGGACAATGAGCAGTTCTTC.

The chain couples TRBV19 to TRBJ2-1, with 12 positions matching TRBD2. V lost 5 bases to trimming and J lost 2 bases; unmatched junction nucleotides: 16. Germline CDR1 LNHDA, CDR2 SQIVND (reference sequence). The CDR3 has 20 residues. The CDR3 is CASSPKGGLAGGPTYNEQFF. The CDR3 DNA reads as TGTGCCAGTAGTCCCAAGGGCGGGCTAGCGGGAGGGCCTACCTACAATGAGCAGTTCTTC. The whole variable domain, filled in from reference TRBV19 and TRBJ2-1, reads DGGITQSPKYLFRKEGQNVTLSCEQNLNHDAMYWYRQDPGQGLRLIYYSQIVNDFQKGDIAEGYSVSREKKESFPLTVTSAQKNPTAFYLCASSPKGGLAGGPTYNEQFFGPGTRLTVL.

The rearrangement joins TRBV9 to TRBJ2-2, with a tentative D call TRBD2 (5 bases). The V gene lost 2 bases and the J gene lost 0 bases, with 17 bases spanning the gap. The CDR3 length is 18 residues. Per the germline V gene, CDR1 is SGDLS and CDR2 is YYNGEE. The CDR3: CASSVGIPLSTNTGELFF. The CDR3 DNA reads as TGTGCCAGCAGCGTCGGGATCCCCCTTTCGACGAACACCGGGGAGCTGTTTTTT.

This chain connects TRBV6-2 or TRBV6-3 to TRBJ1-5; 7 bases map to TRBD1. Trimming took 1 base from V and 3 from J; bases not matched to a gene: 3. The CDR3 spans 15 residues. The germline CDR1 and CDR2 sequences are MNHEY and SVGEGT. In DNA, the CDR3 is TGTGCCAGCAGTTACTGGGGACAGACCAATCAGCCCCAGCATTTT. Encoded protein: CASSYWGQTNQPQHF.

V is TRBV7-2 and J is TRBJ2-1; TRBD2 matches 12 bases. CDR1 SGHTA and CDR2 FQGNSA come from the germline V gene. The CDR3 consists of 15 residues. V lost 4 bases, J lost 7 bases, and 5 bases stayed unmatched. The CDR3, as DNA: TGTGCCAGCAGCTGGCTAGCGGGAGGGCTGAATGAGCAGTTCTTC. Translating gives CASSWLAGGLNEQFF.

V is TRBV2 and J is TRBJ2-1; D may be TRBD2 (6 bases). The CDR3 runs to 15 residues. Trimming cost V 2 bases and J 10 bases, with 18 bases left between them. From germline, CDR1 is SNHLY and CDR2 FYNNEI. Here the CDR3 reads CASSECRLGGCEQFF. The CDR3 nucleotides are TGTGCCAGCAGTGAATGTAGGCTAGGAGGGTGCGAGCAGTTCTTC.

V and J are TRBV7-8 and TRBJ2-5; 9 positions agree with TRBD2. The CDR3 spans 18 residues. J was trimmed by 5 bases and V by 0 bases; bases with no gene match: 13. Looked up from germline, CDR1 is SGHVS and CDR2 is FQNEAQ. In DNA form, the CDR3 reads TGTGCCAGCAGCTTAGCGTGGGGGGTTAGCGGGAGAATGGAGACCCAGTACTTC. As protein: CASSLAWGVSGRMETQYF.

The rearrangement joins TRBV19 to TRBJ2-1; the match to TRBD2 covers 10 bases. CDR1 and CDR2 (germline): LNHDA, SQIVND (reference sequence). Trimming cost V 3 bases and J 7 bases; bases outside gene matches: 3. The CDR3 has 14 amino acids. The CDR3 nucleotides read TGTGCCAGTAGTATGGGACTAGCGCTGAATGAGCAGTTCTTC. It yields the protein CASSMGLALNEQFF.

This chain links TRBV27 with TRBJ2-1, with D perhaps TRBD2 (5 bases). CDR1 MNHEY and CDR2 SMNVEV come from the germline V gene (reference sequence). V lost 8 bases to trimming and J lost 4 bases, with 18 bases between them. CDR3 length equals 15 residues. CDR3 residues: CASAVDLAEYNEQFF. Written as DNA, the CDR3 is TGTGCCAGCGCCGTCGATCTAGCTGAATACAATGAGCAGTTCTTC.

This chain joins TRBV15 and TRBJ2-2, with TRBD1 matching over 8 bases. J was trimmed by 5 bases and V by 3 bases; bases with no gene match: 5. From germline, CDR1 is LNHNV and CDR2 YYDKDF (reference sequence). The CDR3 extends over 15 amino acids. CDR3 amino acids: CATSRTGEETGELFF. Here the CDR3 DNA reads TGTGCCACCAGCAGGACAGGGGAAGAAACCGGGGAGCTGTTTTTT.

This chain joins TRBV7-9 and TRBJ1-4; D perhaps matches TRBD1 (6 bases). The germline V gene has CDR1 SEHNR and CDR2 FQNEAQ (reference sequence). This CDR3 spans 15 amino acids. V lost 5 bases and J 5 bases, leaving 15 bases between the germline ends. The CDR3 DNA reads TGTGCCAGCAGCCGAGCGGGGGGGCGCAATGAAAAACTGTTTTTT. Translating gives CASSRAGGRNEKLFF.

V gene TRBV5-4 combines with J gene TRBJ2-5; 9 bases line up with TRBD1. This CDR3 has 14 residues. The germline V gene has CDR1 SGHNT and CDR2 YYREEE (reference sequence). With V trimmed by 1 base and J by 4 bases, 2 bases remained unmatched. CDR3 sequence (DNA): TGTGCCAGCAGCTTGAGGACAGGGGCAGAGACCCAGTACTTC. Its protein product is CASSLRTGAETQYF. Based on the CDR3 plus reference TRBV5-4 and TRBJ2-5, the full variable domain is ETGVTQSPTHLIKTRGQQVTLRCSSQSGHNTVSWYQQALGQGPQFIFQYYREEENGRGNFPPRFSGLQFPNYSSELNVNALELDDSALYLCASSLRTGAETQYFGPGTRLLVL.

The rearrangement links TRBV9 to TRBJ2-7; D unresolved. V dropped 1 base and J dropped 3 bases, with 5 bases sitting between them. The germline gives CDR1 SGDLS, CDR2 YYNGEE. This CDR3 contains 12 residues. CDR3 region: CASSVLFYEQYF. The CDR3 coding sequence is TGTGCCAGCAGCGTACTCTTCTACGAGCAGTACTTC. Together with reference TRBV9 and TRBJ2-7, the CDR3 gives the full variable domain: DSGVTQTPKHLITATGQRVTLRCSPRSGDLSVYWYQQSLDQGLQFLIQYYNGEERAKGNILERFSAQQFPDLHSELNLSSLELGDSALYFCASSVLFYEQYFGPGTRLTVT.

The V and J genes are TRBV11-2 and TRBJ2-7; 8 nucleotides agree with TRBD2. The V and J ends lost 5 bases and 7 bases, in that order; junction bases with no gene match: 13. Germline V gene lookup returns CDR1 SGHAT and CDR2 FQNNGV. This CDR3 is 15 amino acids long. In DNA, the CDR3 is TGTGCCAGCAGCCCCCCTTCGGGAGGGCCGAGGGAGCAGTACTTC. Amino acids: CASSPPSGGPREQYF.

The J gene is TRBJ1-1, the V gene TRBV5-1, with D unclear. CDR1 and CDR2 from the germline V gene are SGHRS and YFSETQ. The V end was cut by 8 bases, the J end by 6 bases, with 11 bases between. This CDR3 has 11 amino acids. Here the CDR3 DNA reads TGCGCCAGTCGACTTGGCCCTGAAGCTTTCTTT. It specifies CASRLGPEAFF.

This chain uses TRBV3-1 (or the pseudogene TRBV3-2) with TRBJ1-5; tentative D call: TRBD1 (5 bases). Germline CDR1 is LGHDT and CDR2 is YNNKEL (reference sequence). Between the trimmed V and J ends, which lost 3 bases and 3 bases, there was a span of 12 bases. This CDR3 is 15 amino acids long. The CDR3: CASSHARGVNQPQHF. CDR3 coding DNA: TGTGCCAGCAGCCACGCCCGGGGGGTCAATCAGCCCCAGCATTTT.

The rearrangement uses TRBV7-9 and TRBJ1-2; D uncertain. Trimming pared 4 bases from V and 6 bases from J, leaving 12 bases between. There are 13 residues in the CDR3. The V gene's germline CDR1 is SEHNR and CDR2 FQNEAQ (reference sequence). The DNA for the CDR3 is TGTGCCAGCAGCTCCTATAGGGAGGATGGCTACACCTTC. Protein: CASSSYREDGYTF.